These T cell receptor beta chains were read from a single sample in a study of cytomegalovirus exposure and HLA in healthy donors. Sequencing used immunoSEQ multiplex PCR; TCRdb keeps in-frame clones, though not all of them. The table has 210,000 or so clones, about 75% seen once; the top ten hold around 1.7%. Sequenced: PBMCs. These receptors were taken from a man aged 18 to 30 in good health and CMV-seronegative. The CDR3 runs from the conserved cysteine through the conserved F or W. D genes are given only for firm matches. Size values are once, few and many counts, or a class for expanded clones, and some rows have none.

TRBJ1-2 | . | . | TRBV30 | CAWSVQQFYGYTF | TGTGCCTGGAGTGTACAACAATTCTATGGCTACACCTTC
TRBJ2-5 | . | . | TRBV5-8 | CASSIPPRTQETQYF | TGTGCCAGCAGCATCCCCCCTAGAACTCAAGAGACCCAGTACTTC
TRBJ2-7 | . | few | TRBV4-3 | CASSQEEQESYEQYF | TGCGCCAGCAGCCAAGAAGAGCAAGAGTCCTACGAGCAGTACTTC
TRBJ1-3 | . | . | TRBV13 | CASSPGAGNTIYF | TGTGCCAGCAGCCCGGGGGCTGGAAACACCATATATTTT
TRBJ2-7 | . | . | TRBV10-3 | CAISEGTYEQYF | TGTGCCATCAGTGAGGGCACGTACGAGCAGTACTTC
TRBJ2-1 | TRBD2 | . | TRBV15 | CATSRVAQGGTSGRNEQFF | TGTGCCACCAGCAGAGTTGCACAGGGCGGGACTAGCGGGAGAAATGAGCAGTTCTTC
TRBJ2-2 | TRBD1 | . | TRBV9 | CASSVQGAGELFF | TGTGCCAGCAGCGTCCAGGGGGCCGGGGAGCTGTTTTTT
TRBJ1-2 | . | . | TRBV27 | CASSLRGYGYTF | TGTGCCAGCAGTTTACGGGGTTATGGCTACACCTTC
TRBJ2-3 | . | few | TRBV5-6 | CASSSWEGTDTQYF | TGTGCCAGCAGCTCTTGGGAGGGCACAGATACGCAGTATTTT
TRBJ2-3 | TRBD2 | . | TRBV4-3 | CASSTASGSYTDTQYF | TGCGCCAGCAGCACAGCTAGCGGGTCTTACACAGATACGCAGTATTTT
TRBJ2-4 | TRBD2 | few | TRBV6-5 | CASSSATSGELRYF | TGTGCCAGCAGTTCAGCGACTAGCGGAGAATTAAGGTACTTC
TRBJ1-5 | . | . | TRBV6-6 | CASSPNSNQPQHF | TGTGCCAGCAGCCCTAATAGCAATCAGCCCCAGCATTTT
TRBJ2-3 | TRBD2 | . | TRBV6-1 | CASQRGGTTDTQYF | TGTGCCAGTCAACGCGGGGGGACCACAGATACGCAGTATTTT
TRBJ2-3 | . | . | TRBV11-3 | CASSSLITSSGVTDTQYF | TGTGCCAGCAGCTCATTAATAACTAGTTCAGGGGTCACAGATACGCAGTATTTT
TRBJ2-7 | . | . | TRBV5-6 | CASSFGYEQYF | TGTGCCAGCAGCTTCGGCTACGAGCAGTACTTC
TRBJ1-1 | . | . | TRBV5-8 | CASSSRFTANTEAFF | TGTGCCAGCAGCTCCAGGTTCACCGCGAACACTGAAGCTTTCTTT